The T cell receptor (beta chain) described here comes from a study of PD-1 blockade in classical Hodgkin lymphoma. As for this clone: The antigen is unknown.

Study findings and constraints: Some patients began nivolumab under 1 year after ASCT. These patients were excluded from later analyses. Significant TCR diversity gains by C4D1 occurred in CD4+ but not CD8+ cells.

All patients relapsed after autologous stem cell transplantation, and brentuximab vedotin exposure varied. Researchers report purifying CD4+ T cells from thawed PBMCs by magnetic negative selection. Assay used: immunoSEQ multiplex PCR; TCRdb lists only in-frame clones, some missing. In the table there are under 4,500 clones, under 80% of which are singletons. Sequencing used CD4+ T cells from blood, obtained at baseline. The receptor was derived from a human donor with classical Hodgkin lymphoma.

This chain's CDR3 is CASSNNDYPGLPGHGYTF. CDR3 bases: TGTGCCAGCAGCAACAACGACTATCCGGGCCTCCCGGGCCATGGCTACACCTTC. The V gene is TRBV7-9, the J gene TRBJ1-2; no clear D gene. The CDR3 totals 18 residues. Germline-derived CDR1 and CDR2 are SEHNR and FQNEAQ (reference sequence). Trimming took off 5 bases at V and 6 bases at J, with 28 bases between the two ends.